The 29 T cell receptor beta chains in this list originate from one sample, sequenced in a study of T cells after yellow fever vaccination (dated 2019 in TCRdb). This specimen's treatment or condition label, interpreted: live attenuated yellow fever vaccine strain. The protocol used for the library was 5' RACE. Data came from an Illumina HiSeq 2500. The public sequencing data were trimmed at Q25 with fastp and processed into clonotypes with MiXCR by TCRdb, which kept only in-frame beta chains. Entries are consolidated by CDR3 protein sequence, retaining the most common genes and DNA. This sample is represented by 550,000 to 750,000 distinct CDR3 sequences; roughly 13% of them were singletons. Together, the top ten hold around 15% of the sample. The material was PBMCs, obtained on the day of the yellow fever booster vaccination. These receptors came from a man aged 25-45 years who received the YFV17D yellow fever vaccine.

This chain links TRBV5-1 with TRBJ2-7; 10 positions match TRBD2. Germline loops: CDR1 SGHRS, CDR2 YFSETQ. The CDR3 has 14 amino acids. V was clipped by 3 bases and J by 5 bases; unmatched bases: 5. The CDR3 loop is CASSSSSGRDEQYF. The CDR3 coding sequence is TGCGCCAGCAGCTCCTCTAGCGGGAGAGACGAGCAGTACTTC.

This clonotype has only a few counts. V and J are TRBV7-8 and TRBJ2-2; TRBD2 aligns across 8 bases. The CDR3 loop spans 16 amino acids. The ends lost 4 bases at V and 6 bases at J; junction bases unmatched: 10. CDR1 and CDR2 (germline): SGHVS, FQNEAQ. CDR3 sequence reads: CASSSPGAGEAGELFF. The CDR3 region has the DNA TGTGCCAGCAGCTCACCGGGAGCGGGAGAAGCCGGGGAGCTGTTTTTT.

The rearrangement uses TRBV12-3 or TRBV12-4 and TRBJ2-5, with 9 bases lining up with TRBD2. The CDR3 is 14 amino acids. Losses at the gene ends were 7 bases for V and 3 bases for J; bases not matched to a gene: 6. CDR3 coding DNA: TGTGCCAGCACTCTAGCGGGAATGGAAGAGACCCAGTACTTC. As protein: CASTLAGMEETQYF.

This chain connects TRBV7-2 to TRBJ2-2, with D possibly being TRBD2 (5 bases). Trimming stripped 5 bases from V and 1 base from J, with 11 bases between. The CDR3 covers 15 residues. Germline CDR1 is SGHTA and CDR2 is FQGNSA. CDR3 nucleotides: TGTGCCAGCAGCAGGGAGACCCGGAACACCGGGGAGCTGTTTTTT. Its protein product is CASSRETRNTGELFF.

The rearrangement joins TRBV4-3 to TRBJ2-7, with 7 bases that match TRBD2. V lost 1 base and J lost 5; bases outside the gene matches: 11. The CDR3 is made up of 16 amino acids. Germline V gives CDR1 LGHNA, CDR2 YSLEER. Here the CDR3 reads CASSQAPLMAGDEQYF. CDR3 DNA: TGCGCCAGCAGCCAAGCCCCTTTAATGGCGGGAGACGAGCAGTACTTC.

The genes are TRBV3-1 and TRBJ2-3; 10 bases match TRBD2. The CDR3 loop spans 16 amino acids. The ends lost 7 bases at V and 0 bases at J; junction bases unmatched: 7. Germline V gene lookup returns CDR1 LGHDT and CDR2 YNNKEL (reference sequence). The CDR3 is CASKRTTSGSTDTQYF. CDR3 nucleotide sequence: TGTGCCAGCAAACGGACGACTAGCGGGAGCACAGATACGCAGTATTTT.

A few counts support this clonotype. The genes are TRBV7-8 and TRBJ2-7, with D possibly being TRBD1 (6 bases). The CDR3 has 12 residues. Germline values: CDR1 SGHVS, CDR2 FQNEAQ. Trimming pared 8 bases from V and 7 bases from J, leaving 15 bases between. This CDR3 reads CASASRGGEQYF. The CDR3 DNA reads TGTGCCAGCGCCTCTCGAGGGGGTGAGCAGTACTTC.

The chain joins TRBV6-1 to TRBJ2-7; weak D call: TRBD2 (5 bases). Germline CDR1 reads MNHNS; CDR2 reads SASEGT. Trimming removed 6 bases from V and 3 bases from J, with 24 bases in between. This CDR3 has 17 residues. Here the CDR3 reads CASRSYREGFTGYEQYF. DNA of the CDR3: TGTGCCAGCAGATCATACCGTGAGGGTTTCACCGGCTACGAGCAGTACTTC.

The table lists this clonotype with a few counts. The genes are TRBV5-1 and TRBJ2-7; D perhaps matches TRBD2 (5 bases). The CDR3 totals 12 residues. In germline, CDR1 is SGHRS, CDR2 YFSETQ. Trimming took off 5 bases at V and 5 bases at J, with 11 bases between the two ends. The DNA of the CDR3 is TGCGCCAGCAGGTCTGCGGGCAACGAGCAGTACTTC. Translating gives CASRSAGNEQYF.

This clonotype was observed a few times. This chain joins TRBV20-1 and TRBJ2-2; D may be TRBD2 (5 bases). The germline V gene has CDR1 DFQATT and CDR2 SNEGSKA (reference sequence). V was clipped by 2 bases and J by 4 bases, with 11 bases between them. This CDR3 has 14 residues. DNA of the CDR3: TGCAGTGCTAGACGGGCCGCGGGCACCGGGGAGCTGTTTTTT. This codes for CSARRAAGTGELFF.

This clonotype showed up many times. The J gene is TRBJ2-3, the V gene TRBV9; possible D gene TRBD2, 6 bases. Germline loops: CDR1 SGDLS, CDR2 YYNGEE. This CDR3 spans 15 amino acids. Trimming removed 3 bases from V and 4 bases from J, with 15 bases in between. The CDR3, as DNA: TGTGCCAGCAGCGGGTCAAAGCGGGTTCCAGATACGCAGTATTTT. It is translated as CASSGSKRVPDTQYF.

This clonotype was seen repeatedly, ten times or more. The chain recombines TRBV24-1 with TRBJ2-5, with D uncertain. CDR1 KGHDR and CDR2 SFDVKD come from the germline V gene. CDR3 length: 15 residues. V was trimmed by 0 bases and J by 5 bases, leaving 12 bases between them. CDR3 sequence reads: CATSDLDSLGETQYF. CDR3 DNA sequence: TGTGCCACCAGTGATTTGGACTCATTGGGGGAGACCCAGTACTTC.

There are a few counts of this clonotype. The chain recombines TRBV10-3 with TRBJ2-3, with a tentative D call TRBD1 (5 bases). Germline V gives CDR1 ENHRY, CDR2 SYGVKD. Trimming took off 6 bases at V and 5 bases at J, with 21 bases between the two ends. This CDR3 contains 16 residues. The CDR3 region has the DNA TGTGCCATCAGCGCACTGATAATGACCCAGGGAGATACGCAGTATTTT. Its translation: CAISALIMTQGDTQYF.

The table lists this clonotype with a few counts. The chain recombines TRBV28 with TRBJ2-5; D unresolved. Trimming stripped 6 bases from V and 3 bases from J, with 17 bases between. The V gene's germline CDR1 is MDHEN and CDR2 SYDVKM. The length of the CDR3 is 15 residues. This chain's CDR3 is CASRQVRLLKETQYF. The DNA for the CDR3 is TGTGCCAGCAGACAAGTCCGGCTACTTAAAGAGACCCAGTACTTC.

This clonotype occurred a few times. The rearrangement links TRBV5-1 to TRBJ2-1; TRBD2 aligns across 13 bases. V shed 4 bases and J 11 bases; nucleotides not matched to a gene: 9. The CDR3 is 15 residues long. Germline V gene sequence: CDR1 SGHRS, CDR2 YFSETQ. The CDR3 DNA reads TGCGCCAGCAGCCCGGATGGACTAGCGGGAGTTCAGCAGTTCTTC. Translated: CASSPDGLAGVQQFF.

The chain carries TRBV25-1 and TRBJ1-2, with D possibly matching TRBD1 (6 bases). Germline V gives CDR1 MGHDK, CDR2 SYGVNS. The CDR3 consists of 13 residues. V lost 1 base and J lost 8, with 11 bases in between. CDR3 nucleotide sequence: TGTGCCAGCAGTGAATCGAAGGGGGGAGGCTACACCTTC. It translates to CASSESKGGGYTF.

This clonotype occurred a few times. Here the CDR3 reads CASRRTGTNEQFF. The CDR3 DNA reads TGTGCCAGCAGACGAACAGGGACCAATGAGCAGTTCTTC. This chain joins TRBV6-1 and TRBJ2-1, with D tentatively TRBD1 (6 bases). This CDR3 is built from 13 residues. The germline V gene encodes CDR1 MNHNS and CDR2 SASEGT. Trimming shortened V by 6 bases and J by 6 bases, and 12 bases separated the two germline ends.

The chain's CDR3 is CASSLRTSVGEQFF. DNA of the CDR3: TGTGCCAGCAGCTTAAGGACTAGCGTGGGTGAGCAGTTCTTC. The chain links TRBV5-8 to TRBJ2-1, with 9 bases lining up with TRBD2. Germline lookup yields CDR1 SGHTS and CDR2 YDEGEE. J gave up 9 bases and V 2 bases, and 6 bases lay outside the gene matches. This CDR3 contains 14 residues.

This clonotype was observed a handful of times. V and J are TRBV12-3 or TRBV12-4 and TRBJ2-3, with TRBD1 identical over 7 bases. Trimming removed 8 bases from V and 0 bases from J; junction bases left unmatched: 5. CDR3 size: 14 residues. The CDR3 here is CASHRGISTDTQYF. CDR3 DNA sequence: TGTGCCAGCCACAGGGGTATAAGCACAGATACGCAGTATTTT.

This clonotype was counted a few times. This sequence joins TRBV28 and TRBJ2-7; D call uncertain. Between the trimmed V and J ends, which lost 9 bases and 2 bases, there was a span of 11 bases. Germline V CDR1 and CDR2: MDHEN, SYDVKM. This CDR3 comprises 12 residues. This chain's CDR3 is CASGRKAYEQYF. As DNA, the CDR3 is TGTGCCAGTGGACGGAAAGCCTACGAGCAGTACTTC.

This clonotype has ten or more counts. The chain recombines TRBV28 with TRBJ2-3; the D call may be TRBD1 or TRBD2 (5 bases each). The CDR3 totals 15 residues. V dropped 6 bases and J dropped 5 bases, with 18 bases sitting between them. Germline loops: CDR1 MDHEN, CDR2 SYDVKM. The CDR3 coding sequence is TGTGCCAGCAGGCGCCGGGACCTAGTTTTAGATACGCAGTATTTT. Translation: CASRRRDLVLDTQYF.

The CDR3 region is CASSSTGTHPGELFF. The CDR3, as DNA: TGTGCCAGCAGCAGCACCGGGACTCACCCCGGGGAGCTGTTTTTT. The chain employs TRBV5-5 and TRBJ2-2, with a weak D call TRBD2 (6 bases). Trimming took off 4 bases at V and 6 bases at J, with 16 bases between the two ends. Per the germline V gene, CDR1 is SGHKS and CDR2 is YYEKEE (reference sequence). This CDR3 contains 15 residues.

The V gene is TRBV20-1, the J gene TRBJ2-5; the match to TRBD1 covers 10 bases. V gave up 6 bases and J gave up 4 bases; unmatched junction bases: 8. Germline CDR1 DFQATT, CDR2 SNEGSKA (reference sequence). The CDR3 length is 14 residues. The CDR3 DNA reads as TGCAGTGCCTTAAAGGGACAGGGGCGAGAGACCCAGTACTTC. Protein sequence: CSALKGQGRETQYF.

This clonotype was seen only a few times. The chain has TRBV3-1 and TRBJ2-3, with D maybe TRBD2 (5 bases). CDR1 is LGHDT, CDR2 YNNKEL, per germline (reference sequence). The germline V and J ends were trimmed by 4 bases and 1 base, with 15 bases remaining between them. This CDR3 is built from 16 residues. CDR3 loop: CASSRSEGLRTDTQYF. CDR3 nucleotides: TGTGCCAGCAGCCGGAGTGAGGGATTACGCACAGATACGCAGTATTTT.

Here the CDR3 reads CASSAGQGTFKGSYEQYF. In DNA, the CDR3 is TGCGCCAGCTCAGCGGGACAGGGAACCTTCAAGGGGAGCTACGAGCAGTACTTC. The V and J genes are TRBV5-1 and TRBJ2-7, with 9 bases identical to TRBD1. Germline loops: CDR1 SGHRS, CDR2 YFSETQ. There are 18 residues in the CDR3. Trimming removed 7 bases from V and 3 bases from J; junction bases left unmatched: 20.

In its sample, this clonotype was seen a few times. V and J are TRBV6-1 and TRBJ2-7; 7 bases match TRBD1. Germline CDR1 and CDR2: MNHNS and SASEGT. J gave up 5 bases and V 6 bases, and 10 bases lay outside the gene matches. The length of the CDR3 is 14 residues. CDR3 DNA sequence: TGTGCCAGCAGCCCACAGGGGATCGGCGACGAGCAGTACTTC. Translation gives CASSPQGIGDEQYF.

This clonotype was detected ten times or more. This chain joins TRBV10-3 and TRBJ2-3; 9 bases map to TRBD2. This CDR3 contains 14 residues. With 10 bases clipped from V and 0 bases from J, the junction kept 5 bases outside the gene matches. CDR1 ENHRY and CDR2 SYGVKD come from the germline V gene. The CDR3 sequence: CATSSGTSTDTQYF. The CDR3 DNA is TGTGCCACCTCTAGCGGGACTAGCACAGATACGCAGTATTTT.

V gene TRBV6-1 combines with J gene TRBJ2-2; 12 nucleotides align to TRBD2. J lost 5 bases, V lost 6 bases, and 4 bases had no gene match. This CDR3 spans 15 amino acids. Germline V lookup: CDR1 MNHNS, CDR2 SASEGT. CDR3 sequence (DNA): TGTGCCAGCAGAAGGACTAGCGGGACAACCGGGGAGCTGTTTTTT. Protein sequence: CASRRTSGTTGELFF.

There are a few counts of this clonotype. CDR3 in amino acids: CASSLITGGTYEQYF. The CDR3 DNA follows: TGTGCCAGCAGCTTAATAACAGGGGGGACCTACGAGCAGTACTTC. The chain carries TRBV11-2 and TRBJ2-7; 8 bases are shared with TRBD1. J was trimmed by 2 bases and V by 2 bases; bases with no gene match: 5. This CDR3 has 15 amino acids. Germline V gives CDR1 SGHAT, CDR2 FQNNGV. The entire variable domain, with the rest obtained from reference TRBV11-2 and TRBJ2-7, is as follows: EAGVAQSPRYKIIEKRQSVAFWCNPISGHATLYWYQQILGQGPKLLIQFQNNGVVDDSQLPKDRFSAERLKGVDSTLKIQPAKLEDSAVYLCASSLITGGTYEQYFGPGTRLTVT.